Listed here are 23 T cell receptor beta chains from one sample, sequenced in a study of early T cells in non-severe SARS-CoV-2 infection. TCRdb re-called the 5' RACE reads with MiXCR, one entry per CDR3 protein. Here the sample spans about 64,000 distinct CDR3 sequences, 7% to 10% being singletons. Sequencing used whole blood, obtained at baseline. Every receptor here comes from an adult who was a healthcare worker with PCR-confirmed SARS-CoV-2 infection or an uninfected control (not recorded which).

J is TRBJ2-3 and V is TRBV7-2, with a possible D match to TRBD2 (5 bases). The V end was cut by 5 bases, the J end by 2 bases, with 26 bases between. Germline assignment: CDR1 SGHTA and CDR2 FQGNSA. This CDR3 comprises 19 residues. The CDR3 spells CASSIREGSGIGHTDTQYF. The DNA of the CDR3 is TGTGCCAGCAGCATACGGGAAGGTTCCGGGATTGGTCACACAGATACGCAGTATTTT.

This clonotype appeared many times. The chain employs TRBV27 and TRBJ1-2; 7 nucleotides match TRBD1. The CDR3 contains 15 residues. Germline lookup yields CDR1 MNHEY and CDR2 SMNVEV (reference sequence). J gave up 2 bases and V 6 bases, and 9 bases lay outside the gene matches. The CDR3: CASSRKQTGNYGYTF. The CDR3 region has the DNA TGTGCCAGCAGCAGAAAACAGACAGGGAACTATGGCTACACCTTC.

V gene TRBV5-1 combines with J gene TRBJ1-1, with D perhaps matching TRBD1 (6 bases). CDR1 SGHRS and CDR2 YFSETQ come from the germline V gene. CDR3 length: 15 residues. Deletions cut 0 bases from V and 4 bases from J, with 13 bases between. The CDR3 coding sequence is TGCGCCAGCAGCTTGGCCGCCAGGGGAAGCACTGAAGCTTTCTTT. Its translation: CASSLAARGSTEAFF.

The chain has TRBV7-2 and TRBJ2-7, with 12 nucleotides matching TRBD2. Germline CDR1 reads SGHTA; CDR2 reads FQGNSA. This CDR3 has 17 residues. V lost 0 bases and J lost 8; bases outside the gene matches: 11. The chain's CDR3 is CASSLARSASGGVQQYF. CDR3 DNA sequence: TGTGCCAGCAGCTTAGCGAGGTCGGCTAGCGGGGGGGTTCAGCAGTACTTC.

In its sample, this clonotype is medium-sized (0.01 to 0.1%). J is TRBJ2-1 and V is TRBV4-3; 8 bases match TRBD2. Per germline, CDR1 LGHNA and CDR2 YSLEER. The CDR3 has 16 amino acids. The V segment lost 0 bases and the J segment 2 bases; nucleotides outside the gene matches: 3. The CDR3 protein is CASSQEGLGTYNEQFF. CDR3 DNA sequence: TGCGCCAGCAGCCAAGAGGGACTAGGGACCTACAATGAGCAGTTCTTC.

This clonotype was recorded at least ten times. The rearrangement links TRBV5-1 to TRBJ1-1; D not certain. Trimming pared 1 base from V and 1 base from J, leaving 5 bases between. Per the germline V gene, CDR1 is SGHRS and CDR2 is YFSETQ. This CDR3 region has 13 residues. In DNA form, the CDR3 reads TGCGCCAGCAGCTTGAACCAGAACACTGAAGCTTTCTTT. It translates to CASSLNQNTEAFF.

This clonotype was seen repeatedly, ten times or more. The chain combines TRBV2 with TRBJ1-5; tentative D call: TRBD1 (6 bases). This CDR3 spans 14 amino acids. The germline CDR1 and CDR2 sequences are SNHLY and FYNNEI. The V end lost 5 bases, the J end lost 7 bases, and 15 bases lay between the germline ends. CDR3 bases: TGTGCCAGCAGTTTAACAGGGTGGGAACAGCCCCAGCATTTT. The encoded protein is CASSLTGWEQPQHF. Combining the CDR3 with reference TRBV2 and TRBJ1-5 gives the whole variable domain EPEVTQTPSHQVTQMGQEVILRCVPISNHLYFYWYRQILGQKVEFLVSFYNNEISEKSEIFDDQFSVERPDGSNFTLKIRSTKLEDSAMYFCASSLTGWEQPQHFGDGTRLSIL.

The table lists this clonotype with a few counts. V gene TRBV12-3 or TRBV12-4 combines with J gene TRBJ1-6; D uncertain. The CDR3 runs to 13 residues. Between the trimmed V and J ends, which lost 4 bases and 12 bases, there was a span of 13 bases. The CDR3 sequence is CASSSGPDLPLHF. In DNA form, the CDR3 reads TGTGCCAGCAGTTCCGGGCCCGACCTACCCCTCCACTTT.

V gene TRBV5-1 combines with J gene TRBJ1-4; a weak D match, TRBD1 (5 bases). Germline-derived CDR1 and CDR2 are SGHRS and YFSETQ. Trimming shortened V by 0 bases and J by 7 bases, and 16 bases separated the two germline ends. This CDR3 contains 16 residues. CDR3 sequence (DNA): TGCGCCAGCAGCTTGGGCTCAGGGAGTCAACTTGAAAAACTGTTTTTT. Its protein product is CASSLGSGSQLEKLFF.

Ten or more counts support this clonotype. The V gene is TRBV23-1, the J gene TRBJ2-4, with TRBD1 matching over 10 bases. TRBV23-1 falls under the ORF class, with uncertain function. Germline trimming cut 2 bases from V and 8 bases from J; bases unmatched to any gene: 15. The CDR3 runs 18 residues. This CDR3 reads CASSQGRDRGISADIQYF. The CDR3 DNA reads TGCGCCAGCAGTCAAGGGAGGGACAGGGGTATCTCAGCGGACATTCAGTACTTC.

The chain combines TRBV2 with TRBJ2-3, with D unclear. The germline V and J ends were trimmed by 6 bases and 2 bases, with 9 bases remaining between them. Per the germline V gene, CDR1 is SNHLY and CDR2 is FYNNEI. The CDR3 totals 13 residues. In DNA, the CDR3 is TGTGCCAGCAGGCAAGGGCTCACAGATACGCAGTATTTT. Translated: CASRQGLTDTQYF.

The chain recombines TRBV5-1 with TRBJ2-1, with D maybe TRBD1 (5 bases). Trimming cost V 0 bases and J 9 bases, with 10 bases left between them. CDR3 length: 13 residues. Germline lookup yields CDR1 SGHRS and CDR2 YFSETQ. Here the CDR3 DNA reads TGCGCCAGCAGCTTGGTAGGGGAATCTGAGCAGTTCTTC. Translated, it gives CASSLVGESEQFF.

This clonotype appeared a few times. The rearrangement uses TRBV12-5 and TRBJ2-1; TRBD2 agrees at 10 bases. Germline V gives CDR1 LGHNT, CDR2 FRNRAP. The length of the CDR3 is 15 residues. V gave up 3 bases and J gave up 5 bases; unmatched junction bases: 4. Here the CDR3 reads CASGLGLAVNNEQFF. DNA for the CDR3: TGTGCTAGTGGTTTAGGACTAGCGGTCAACAATGAGCAGTTCTTC.

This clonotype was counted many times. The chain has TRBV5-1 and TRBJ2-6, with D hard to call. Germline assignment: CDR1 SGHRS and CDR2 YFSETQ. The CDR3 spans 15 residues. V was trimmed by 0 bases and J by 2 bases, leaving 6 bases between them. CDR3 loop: CASSLGVAGANVLTF. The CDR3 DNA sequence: TGCGCCAGCAGCTTGGGAGTGGCTGGGGCCAACGTCCTGACTTTC.

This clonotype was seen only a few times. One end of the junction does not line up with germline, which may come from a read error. In DNA, the CDR3 is TGCGCCAGCAGCCCCGTGTCTTTGAGGACAGTCTCGGGGGATACGCAGTATTTT. Its protein is CASSPVSLRTVSGDTQYF. V is TRBV6-2 or TRBV6-3 and J is TRBJ2-3, with D possibly being TRBD1 (6 bases). CDR3 length equals 18 residues. Germline V lookup: CDR1 MNHEY, CDR2 SVGEGT.

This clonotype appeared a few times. The CDR3 loop reads CSARVQGAGEQYF. CDR3 bases: TGCAGTGCTAGAGTACAGGGGGCCGGGGAGCAGTACTTC. The V call is TRBV20-1, the J call TRBJ2-7; 9 bases match TRBD1. V trimming: 1 base; J trimming: 7 bases; junction bases outside the gene matches: 5. The length of the CDR3 is 13 residues. In germline, CDR1 is DFQATT, CDR2 SNEGSKA (reference sequence).

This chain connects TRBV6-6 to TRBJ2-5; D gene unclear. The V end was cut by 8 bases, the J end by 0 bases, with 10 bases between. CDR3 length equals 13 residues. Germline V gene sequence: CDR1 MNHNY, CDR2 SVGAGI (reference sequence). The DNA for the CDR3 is TGTGCCAGCGTTGGAAGAAACCAAGAGACCCAGTACTTC. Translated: CASVGRNQETQYF.

The CDR3 protein is CASSQTGVRNTEAFF. The CDR3 DNA reads TGTGCCAGCAGCCAGACAGGGGTCAGGAACACTGAAGCTTTCTTT. The chain employs TRBV7-9 and TRBJ1-1, with 8 bases lining up with TRBD1. The CDR3 length is 15 residues. Trimming cost V 5 bases and J 1 base; bases outside gene matches: 6. Germline CDR1 SEHNR, CDR2 FQNEAQ (reference sequence).

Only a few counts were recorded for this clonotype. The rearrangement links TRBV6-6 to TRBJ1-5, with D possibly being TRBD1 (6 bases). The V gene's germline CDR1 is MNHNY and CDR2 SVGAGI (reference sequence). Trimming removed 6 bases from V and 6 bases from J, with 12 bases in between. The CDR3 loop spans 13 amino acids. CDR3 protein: CASSVQGTQPQHF. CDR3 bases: TGTGCCAGCAGCGTACAGGGAACTCAGCCCCAGCATTTT.

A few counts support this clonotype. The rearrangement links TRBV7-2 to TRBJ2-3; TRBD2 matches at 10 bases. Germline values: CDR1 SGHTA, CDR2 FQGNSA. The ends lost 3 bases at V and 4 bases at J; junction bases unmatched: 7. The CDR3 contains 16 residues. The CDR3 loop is CASSLGLARTADTQYF. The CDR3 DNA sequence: TGTGCCAGCAGCTTGGGACTAGCGAGAACGGCAGATACGCAGTATTTT.

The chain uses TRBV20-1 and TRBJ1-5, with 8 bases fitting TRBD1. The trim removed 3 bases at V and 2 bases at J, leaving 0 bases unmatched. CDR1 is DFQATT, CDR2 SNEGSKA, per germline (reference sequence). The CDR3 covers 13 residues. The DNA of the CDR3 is TGCAGTGCTAGGGGACAGGGCAATCAGCCCCAGCATTTT. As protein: CSARGQGNQPQHF.

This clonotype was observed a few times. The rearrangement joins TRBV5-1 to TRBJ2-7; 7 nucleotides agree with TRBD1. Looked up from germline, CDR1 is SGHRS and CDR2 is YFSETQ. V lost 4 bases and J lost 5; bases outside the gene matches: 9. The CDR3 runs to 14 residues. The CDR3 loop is CASSPVTGLDEQYF. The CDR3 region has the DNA TGCGCCAGCAGCCCGGTGACAGGGTTGGACGAGCAGTACTTC.

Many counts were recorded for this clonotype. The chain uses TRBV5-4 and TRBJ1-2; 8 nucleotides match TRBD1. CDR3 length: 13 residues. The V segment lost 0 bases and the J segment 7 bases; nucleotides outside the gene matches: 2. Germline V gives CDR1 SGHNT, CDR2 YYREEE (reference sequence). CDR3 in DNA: TGTGCCAGCAGCTTGGACAGGGGGGCTGGCTACACCTTC. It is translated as CASSLDRGAGYTF.